The 12 T cell receptor beta chains presented below share a single source sample, sequenced in a study of T cell changes during pregnancy in multiple sclerosis. Sequencing used immunoSEQ multiplex PCR; TCRdb keeps in-frame clones, though not all of them. The sample has tens of thousands of clones; 70% to 90% are singletons. The sequencing here drew on CD4+ T cells from peripheral blood mononuclear cells, taken in the first trimester of pregnancy. The receptors were gathered from a female donor with multiple sclerosis, enrolled in a pregnancy study.

J is TRBJ2-5 and V is TRBV11-2; TRBD2 aligns across 13 bases. Trimming removed 3 bases from V and 4 bases from J; junction bases left unmatched: 5. CDR1 is SGHAT, CDR2 FQNNGV, per germline. The CDR3 is made up of 16 amino acids. The CDR3 here is CASSFTSGGARETQYF. The DNA of the CDR3 is TGTGCCAGCAGCTTTACTAGCGGGGGGGCCAGAGAGACCCAGTACTTC.

This clone was counted a few times. This rearrangement joins TRBV11-2 to TRBJ2-7, with 8 positions matching TRBD2. The CDR3 consists of 16 residues. J lost 4 bases, V lost 3 bases, and 11 bases had no gene match. Germline assignment: CDR1 SGHAT and CDR2 FQNNGV. The CDR3 loop is CASSFTMAGGKYEQYF. CDR3 bases: TGTGCCAGCAGCTTTACTATGGCGGGGGGAAAGTACGAGCAGTACTTC.

The V call is TRBV28, the J call TRBJ1-3, with 7 bases aligning to TRBD1. V was pared by 10 bases and J by 4 bases, with 7 bases of the junction left unmatched. Germline V gene sequence: CDR1 MDHEN, CDR2 SYDVKM. The CDR3 is 13 residues long. In nucleotides, the CDR3 is TGTGCCACCTACCAGGGGGGAGGAAACACCATATATTTT. Translated: CATYQGGGNTIYF.

The chain combines TRBV21-1 with TRBJ2-7; the listed D gene, TRBD2, was not tested against the DNA. TRBV21-1 is listed as a pseudogene. CDR3 length: 14 amino acids. CDR3 protein: CASSEGCPRGEQYF. CDR3 DNA: TGTGCCAGCAGCGAGGGCTGTCCTCGAGGCGAGCAGTACTTC.

The chain links TRBV11-3 to TRBJ2-7, with 12 bases that match TRBD2. Germline CDR1 reads SGHNT; CDR2 reads YENEEA. The CDR3 runs 16 residues. Germline trimming cut 5 bases from V and 2 bases from J; bases unmatched to any gene: 7. DNA for the CDR3: TGTGCCAGCAGCACTCCGCTAGCGGGGGGGCCCTACGAGCAGTACTTC. Translation: CASSTPLAGGPYEQYF.

This chain connects TRBV5-1 to TRBJ1-3; D gene uncertain. Germline CDR1 reads SGHRS; CDR2 reads YFSETQ. The CDR3 spans 13 residues. V shed 3 bases and J shed 2 bases, with 6 bases lying between them. The CDR3 DNA follows: TGCGCCAGCAGCTGGACTGCTGGAAACACCATATATTTT. Translation: CASSWTAGNTIYF.

V and J are TRBV15 and TRBJ2-2; TRBD2 matches at 10 bases. V shed 0 bases, J shed 6 bases, and the junction held 7 bases outside the gene matches. The V gene's germline CDR1 is LNHNV and CDR2 YYDKDF (reference sequence). The CDR3 loop spans 17 amino acids. This chain's CDR3 is CATSRDYQSGRAGELFF. The CDR3 DNA follows: TGTGCCACCAGCAGAGATTATCAGAGCGGGAGGGCCGGGGAGCTGTTTTTT. The variable domain in full, with the rest retrieved from reference TRBV15 and TRBJ2-2, is DAMVIQNPRYQVTQFGKPVTLSCSQTLNHNVMYWYQQKSSQAPKLLFHYYDKDFNNEADTPDNFQSRRPNTSFCFLDIRSPGLGDTAMYLCATSRDYQSGRAGELFFGEGSRLTVL.

This chain connects TRBV19 to TRBJ1-6; D remains unclear. Trimming removed 3 bases from V and 9 bases from J, with 9 bases in between. This CDR3 is 13 amino acids long. Germline assignment: CDR1 LNHDA and CDR2 SQIVND (reference sequence). Here the CDR3 reads CASSIQYSSPLHF. In nucleotides, the CDR3 is TGTGCCAGTAGTATCCAATACAGTTCACCCCTCCACTTT.

This rearrangement joins TRBV18 to TRBJ2-2; the match to TRBD1 covers 9 bases. In germline, CDR1 is KGHSH, CDR2 LQKENI. The CDR3 spans 14 residues. V shed 2 bases, J shed 6 bases, and the junction held 1 base outside the gene matches. CDR3 coding DNA: TGTGCCAGCTCACCATGGACAGGGGCCGGGGAGCTGTTTTTT. Protein: CASSPWTGAGELFF.

The chain joins TRBV5-4 to TRBJ2-1; 14 bases match TRBD2. V shed 1 base, J shed 5 bases, and the junction held 8 bases outside the gene matches. The CDR3 covers 18 residues. Germline loops: CDR1 SGHNT, CDR2 YYREEE (reference sequence). In nucleotides, the CDR3 is TGTGCCAGCAGCTTGTTCGTGACTAGCGGGGGGGCGAACAATGAGCAGTTCTTC. Amino acids: CASSLFVTSGGANNEQFF.

This sequence joins TRBV6-6 and TRBJ1-3, with a possible D match to TRBD1 (5 bases). The germline V gene encodes CDR1 MNHNY and CDR2 SVGAGI (reference sequence). The CDR3 spans 14 residues. The V end was cut by 6 bases, the J end by 2 bases, with 11 bases between. For the CDR3, the DNA is TGTGCCAGCAGAATCCAGGGAACTGGAAACACCATATATTTT. Its protein product is CASRIQGTGNTIYF.

The rearrangement uses TRBV6-6 and TRBJ2-4, with 8 nucleotides matching TRBD2. Trimming cost V 6 bases and J 7 bases; bases outside gene matches: 8. This CDR3 spans 14 amino acids. The germline V gene encodes CDR1 MNHNY and CDR2 SVGAGI (reference sequence). This CDR3 reads CASRQRGGPNIQYF. CDR3 nucleotide sequence: TGTGCCAGCAGGCAACGGGGGGGCCCTAACATTCAGTACTTC.